The T cell receptor beta chain under discussion was sequenced for a study of blood T cell repertoires in COVID-19. Per the authors' pipeline: The assay estimated nucleated cells by amplifying reference gene primers. Data came from immunoSEQ multiplex PCR; TCRdb stores just in-frame clones and leaves some out. The V and J calls and clone size were taken over from that table, and D and trimming were inferred from the DNA. The table records approximately 130,000 clones, around 63% of them present only once. This clone was seen repeatedly, ten times or more. Germline V CDR1 and CDR2: SGHDN, FVKESK. Trimming took 5 bases from V and 4 from J, leaving 7 bases between them. The length of the CDR3 is 12 residues.

The source of this sequence is a woman aged 70-85 years with acute or convalescent COVID-19. Sequencing input: peripheral blood. The rearrangement joins TRBV14 to TRBJ2-3; D is ambiguous. The CDR3 sequence: CASSVSADTQYF. In DNA, the CDR3 is TGTGCCAGCAGCGTATCGGCAGATACGCAGTATTTT.